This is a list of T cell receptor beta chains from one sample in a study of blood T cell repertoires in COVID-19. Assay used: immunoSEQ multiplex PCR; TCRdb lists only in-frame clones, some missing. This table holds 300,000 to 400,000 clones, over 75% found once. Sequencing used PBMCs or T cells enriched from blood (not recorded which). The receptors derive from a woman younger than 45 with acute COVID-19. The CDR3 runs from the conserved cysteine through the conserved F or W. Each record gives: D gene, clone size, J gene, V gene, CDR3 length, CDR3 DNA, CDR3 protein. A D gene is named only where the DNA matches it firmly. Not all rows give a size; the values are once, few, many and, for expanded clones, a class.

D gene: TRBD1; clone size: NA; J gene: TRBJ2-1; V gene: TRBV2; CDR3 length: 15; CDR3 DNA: TGTGCCAGCAGATCCGGGACAGTTAGTTACAATGAGCAGTTCTTC; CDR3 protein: CASRSGTVSYNEQFF
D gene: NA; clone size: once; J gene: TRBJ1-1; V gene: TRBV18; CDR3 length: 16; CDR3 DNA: TGTGCCAGCTCACGGGGGGGCGCACGTATGAACACTGAAGCTTTCTTT; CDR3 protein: CASSRGGARMNTEAFF
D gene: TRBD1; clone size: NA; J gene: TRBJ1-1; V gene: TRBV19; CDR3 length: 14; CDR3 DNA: TGTGCCAGTAGTATACGGGGACAGGGCGCTGAAGCTTTCTTT; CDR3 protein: CASSIRGQGAEAFF
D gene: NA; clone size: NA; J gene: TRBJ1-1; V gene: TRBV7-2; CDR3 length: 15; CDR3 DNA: TGTGCCAGTAAGGAGGCAGCAACCTTGAACACTGAAGCTTTCTTT; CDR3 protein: CASKEAATLNTEAFF
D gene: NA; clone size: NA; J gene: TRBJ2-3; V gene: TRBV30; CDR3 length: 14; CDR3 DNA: TGTGCCTGGGGGCTGGCGGGGAGCACAGATACGCAGTATTTT; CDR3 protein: CAWGLAGSTDTQYF
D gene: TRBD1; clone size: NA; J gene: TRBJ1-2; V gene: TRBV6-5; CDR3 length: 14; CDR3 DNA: TGTGCCAGCAGTTATTCGCAGGGGGCCTATGGCTACACCTTC; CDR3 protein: CASSYSQGAYGYTF
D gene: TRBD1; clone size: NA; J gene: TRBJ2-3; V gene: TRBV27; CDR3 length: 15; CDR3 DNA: TGTGCCAGCAGGAAGGACAGGGAAGGGCCAGATACGCAGTATTTT; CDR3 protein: CASRKDREGPDTQYF
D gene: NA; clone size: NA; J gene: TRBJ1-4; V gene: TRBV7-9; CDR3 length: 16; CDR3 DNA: TGTGCCAGCAGCCCCCGGGACACCGACACGGGTGAAAAACTGTTTTTT; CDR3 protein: CASSPRDTDTGEKLFF
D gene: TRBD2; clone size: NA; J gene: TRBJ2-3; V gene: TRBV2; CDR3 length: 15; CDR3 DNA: TGTGCCAGCAGTGCTAGCGGGGGGGTTACAGATACGCAGTATTTT; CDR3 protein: CASSASGGVTDTQYF
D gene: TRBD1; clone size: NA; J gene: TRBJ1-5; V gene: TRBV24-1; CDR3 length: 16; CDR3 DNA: TGTGCCACCAGTGAAGCGAGGACAGGGGGCAATCAGCCCCAGCATTTT; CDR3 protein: CATSEARTGGNQPQHF
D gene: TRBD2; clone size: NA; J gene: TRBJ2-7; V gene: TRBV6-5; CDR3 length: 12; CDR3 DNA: TGTGCCAGCATCGGGGGGTTCTACGAGCAGTACTTC; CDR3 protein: CASIGGFYEQYF
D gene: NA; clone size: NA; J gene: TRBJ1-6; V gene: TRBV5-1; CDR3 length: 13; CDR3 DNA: TGCGCCAGCAGCGACGACTTTGATTCACCCCTCCACTTT; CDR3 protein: CASSDDFDSPLHF
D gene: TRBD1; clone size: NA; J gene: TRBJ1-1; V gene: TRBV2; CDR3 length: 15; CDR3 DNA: TGTGCCACCCGGGGGACAGGGGCCCCGAACACTGAAGCTTTCTTT; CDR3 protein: CATRGTGAPNTEAFF
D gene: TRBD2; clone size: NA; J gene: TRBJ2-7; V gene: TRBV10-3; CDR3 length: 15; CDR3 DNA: TGTGCCATCAGTGAGTCGACGGGGGGGCCTTCCGAGCAGTACTTC; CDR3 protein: CAISESTGGPSEQYF
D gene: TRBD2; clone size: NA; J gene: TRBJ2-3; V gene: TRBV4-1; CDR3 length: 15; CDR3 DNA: TGCGCCAGCAGCGTGTCGGGGGGGAGCACAGATACGCAGTATTTT; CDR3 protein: CASSVSGGSTDTQYF
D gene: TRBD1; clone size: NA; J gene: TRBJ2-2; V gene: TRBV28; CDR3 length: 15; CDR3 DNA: TGTGCCAGCAGCTCGGGACAGGGGGACGCCGGGGAGCTGTTTTTT; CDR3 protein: CASSSGQGDAGELFF